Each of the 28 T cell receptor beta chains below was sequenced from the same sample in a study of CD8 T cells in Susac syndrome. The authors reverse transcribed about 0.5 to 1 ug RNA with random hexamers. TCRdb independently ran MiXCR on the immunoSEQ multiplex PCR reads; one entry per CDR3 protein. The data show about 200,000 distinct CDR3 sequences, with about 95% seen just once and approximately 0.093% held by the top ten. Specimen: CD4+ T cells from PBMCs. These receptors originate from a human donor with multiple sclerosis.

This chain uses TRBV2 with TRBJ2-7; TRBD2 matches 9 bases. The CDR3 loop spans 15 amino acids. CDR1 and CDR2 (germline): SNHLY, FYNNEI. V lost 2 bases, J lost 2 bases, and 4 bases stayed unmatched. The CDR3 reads CASSEIAGGPYEQYF. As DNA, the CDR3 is TGTGCCAGCAGTGAAATCGCGGGAGGGCCCTACGAGCAGTACTTC.

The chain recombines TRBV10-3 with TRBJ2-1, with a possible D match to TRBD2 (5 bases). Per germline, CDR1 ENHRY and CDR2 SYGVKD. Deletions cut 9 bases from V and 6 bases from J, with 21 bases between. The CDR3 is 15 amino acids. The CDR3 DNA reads TGTGCCATAAGGGCCCCTAGCCCACCTACCAATGAGCAGTTCTTC. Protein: CAIRAPSPPTNEQFF.

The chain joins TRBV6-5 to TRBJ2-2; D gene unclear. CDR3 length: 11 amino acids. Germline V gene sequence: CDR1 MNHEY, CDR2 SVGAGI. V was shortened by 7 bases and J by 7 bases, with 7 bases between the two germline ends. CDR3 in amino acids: CASKKYGELFF. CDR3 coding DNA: TGTGCCAGCAAGAAGTACGGGGAGCTGTTTTTT.

The chain's CDR3 is CASSTGQGVGAGELFF. The CDR3 DNA is TGTGCCAGTAGTACAGGACAGGGCGTAGGCGCCGGGGAGCTGTTTTTT. The rearrangement links TRBV19 to TRBJ2-2; 8 nucleotides line up with TRBD1. The CDR3 runs 16 residues. J was trimmed by 6 bases and V by 4 bases; bases with no gene match: 10. The germline V gene encodes CDR1 LNHDA and CDR2 SQIVND (reference sequence). Full variable domain (missing parts from reference TRBV19 and TRBJ2-2): DGGITQSPKYLFRKEGQNVTLSCEQNLNHDAMYWYRQDPGQGLRLIYYSQIVNDFQKGDIAEGYSVSREKKESFPLTVTSAQKNPTAFYLCASSTGQGVGAGELFFGEGSRLTVL.

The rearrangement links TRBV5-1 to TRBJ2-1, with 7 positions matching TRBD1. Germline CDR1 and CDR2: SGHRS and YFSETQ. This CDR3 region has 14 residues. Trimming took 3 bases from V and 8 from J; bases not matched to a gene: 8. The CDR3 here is CASSWAGGLDEQFF. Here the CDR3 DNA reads TGCGCCAGCAGCTGGGCAGGGGGTCTTGATGAGCAGTTCTTC.

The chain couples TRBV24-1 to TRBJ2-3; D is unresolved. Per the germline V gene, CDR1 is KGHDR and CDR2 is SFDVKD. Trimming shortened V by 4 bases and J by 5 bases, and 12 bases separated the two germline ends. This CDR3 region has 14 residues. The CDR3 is CATSEAVAGDTQYF. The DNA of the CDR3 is TGTGCCACCAGTGAGGCAGTAGCTGGAGATACGCAGTATTTT.

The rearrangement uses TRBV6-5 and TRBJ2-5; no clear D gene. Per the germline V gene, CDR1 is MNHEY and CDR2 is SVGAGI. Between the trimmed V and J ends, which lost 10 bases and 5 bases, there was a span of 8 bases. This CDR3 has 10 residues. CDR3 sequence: CATRAETQYF. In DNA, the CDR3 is TGTGCCACCCGGGCGGAGACCCAGTACTTC.

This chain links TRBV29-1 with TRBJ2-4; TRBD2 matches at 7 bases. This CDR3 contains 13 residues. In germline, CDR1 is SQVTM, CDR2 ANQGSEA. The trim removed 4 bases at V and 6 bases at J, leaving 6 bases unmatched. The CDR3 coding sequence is TGCAGCGTTGGGGAGCGGGGCGGAAACATTCAGTACTTC. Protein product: CSVGERGGNIQYF.

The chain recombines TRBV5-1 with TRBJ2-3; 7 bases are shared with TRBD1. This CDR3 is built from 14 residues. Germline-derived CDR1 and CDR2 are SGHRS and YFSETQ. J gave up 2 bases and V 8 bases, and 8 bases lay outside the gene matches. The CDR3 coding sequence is TGCGCCAGTAGACCGGGACAGACCACAGATACGCAGTATTTT. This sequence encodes CASRPGQTTDTQYF. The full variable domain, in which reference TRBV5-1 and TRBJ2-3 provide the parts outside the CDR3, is KAGVTQTPRYLIKTRGQQVTLSCSPISGHRSVSWYQQTPGQGLQFLFEYFSETQRNKGNFPGRFSGRQFSNSRSEMNVSTLELGDSALYLCASRPGQTTDTQYFGPGTRLTVL.

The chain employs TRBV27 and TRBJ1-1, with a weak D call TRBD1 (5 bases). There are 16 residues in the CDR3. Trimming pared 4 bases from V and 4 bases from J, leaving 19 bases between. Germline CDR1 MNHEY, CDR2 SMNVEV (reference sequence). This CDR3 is CASSSNPPRTSTEAFF. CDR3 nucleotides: TGTGCCAGCAGTTCTAACCCGCCCCGGACAAGCACTGAAGCTTTCTTT.

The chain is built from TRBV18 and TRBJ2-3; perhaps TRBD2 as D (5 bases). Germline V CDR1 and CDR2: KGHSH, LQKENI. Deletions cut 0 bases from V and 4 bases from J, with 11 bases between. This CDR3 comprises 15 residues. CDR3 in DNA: TGTGCCAGCTCACCACCGGGCGACGGGGCAGATACGCAGTATTTT. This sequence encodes CASSPPGDGADTQYF.

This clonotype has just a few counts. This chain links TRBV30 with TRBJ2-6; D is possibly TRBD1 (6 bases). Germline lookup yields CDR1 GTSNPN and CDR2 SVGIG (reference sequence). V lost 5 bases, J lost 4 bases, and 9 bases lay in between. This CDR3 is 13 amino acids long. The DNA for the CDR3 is TGTGCCTGGCGGACAGCCGGGGCCAACGTCCTGACTTTC. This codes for CAWRTAGANVLTF.

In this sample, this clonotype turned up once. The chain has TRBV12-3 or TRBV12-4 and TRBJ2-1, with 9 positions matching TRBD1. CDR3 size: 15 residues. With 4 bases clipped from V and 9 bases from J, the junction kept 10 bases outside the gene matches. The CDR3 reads CASSSQDRGRGEQFF. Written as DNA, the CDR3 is TGTGCCAGCAGTTCGCAGGACAGGGGTAGGGGTGAGCAGTTCTTC.

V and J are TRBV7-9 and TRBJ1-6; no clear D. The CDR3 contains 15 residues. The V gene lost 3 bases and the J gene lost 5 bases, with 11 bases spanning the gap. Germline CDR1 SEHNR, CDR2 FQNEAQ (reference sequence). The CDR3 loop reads CASSFTESHNSPLHF. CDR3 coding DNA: TGTGCCAGCAGCTTTACGGAGAGCCATAATTCACCCCTCCACTTT.

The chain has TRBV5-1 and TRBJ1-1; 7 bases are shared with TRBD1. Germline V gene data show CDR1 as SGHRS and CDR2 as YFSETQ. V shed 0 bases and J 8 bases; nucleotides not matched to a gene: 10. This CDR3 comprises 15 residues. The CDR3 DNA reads TGCGCCAGCAGCTTGGGACAGGGCCTCCCACGAGAAGCTTTCTTT. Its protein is CASSLGQGLPREAFF.

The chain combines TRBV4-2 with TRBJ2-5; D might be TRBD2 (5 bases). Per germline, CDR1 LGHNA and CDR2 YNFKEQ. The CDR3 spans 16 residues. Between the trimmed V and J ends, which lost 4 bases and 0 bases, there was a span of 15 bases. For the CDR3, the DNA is TGTGCCAGCAGCCCGAACCGACGGGGATACCAAGAGACCCAGTACTTC. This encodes CASSPNRRGYQETQYF.

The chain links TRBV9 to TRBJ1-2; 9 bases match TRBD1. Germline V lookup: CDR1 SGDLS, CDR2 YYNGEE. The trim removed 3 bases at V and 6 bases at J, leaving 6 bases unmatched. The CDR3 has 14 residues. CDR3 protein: CASSAKGQGNGYTF. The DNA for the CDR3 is TGTGCCAGCAGCGCAAAGGGACAGGGAAATGGCTACACCTTC. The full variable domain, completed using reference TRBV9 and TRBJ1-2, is DSGVTQTPKHLITATGQRVTLRCSPRSGDLSVYWYQQSLDQGLQFLIQYYNGEERAKGNILERFSAQQFPDLHSELNLSSLELGDSALYFCASSAKGQGNGYTFGSGTRLTVV.

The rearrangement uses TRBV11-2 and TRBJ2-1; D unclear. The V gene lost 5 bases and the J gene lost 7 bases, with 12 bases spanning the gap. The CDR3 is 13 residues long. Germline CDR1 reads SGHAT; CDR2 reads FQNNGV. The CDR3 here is CASSPTRSNEQFF. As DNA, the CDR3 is TGTGCCAGCAGCCCAACGCGGTCAAATGAGCAGTTCTTC.

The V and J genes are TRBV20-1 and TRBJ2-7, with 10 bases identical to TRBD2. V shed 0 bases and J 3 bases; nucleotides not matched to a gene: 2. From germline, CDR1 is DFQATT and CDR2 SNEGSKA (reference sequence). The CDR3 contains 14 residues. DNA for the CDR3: TGCAGTGCTAGAGAACTAGCGGGGAACTACGAGCAGTACTTC. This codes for CSARELAGNYEQYF.

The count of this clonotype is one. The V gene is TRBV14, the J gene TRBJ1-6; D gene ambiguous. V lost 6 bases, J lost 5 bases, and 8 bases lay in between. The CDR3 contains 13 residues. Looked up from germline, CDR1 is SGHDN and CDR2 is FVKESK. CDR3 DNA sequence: TGTGCCAGCAGTAACAACGATAATTCACCCCTCCACTTT. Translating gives CASSNNDNSPLHF. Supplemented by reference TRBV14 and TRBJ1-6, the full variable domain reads EAGVTQFPSHSVIEKGQTVTLRCDPISGHDNLYWYRRVMGKEIKFLLHFVKESKQDESGMPNNRFLAERTGGTYSTLKVQPAELEDSGVYFCASSNNDNSPLHFGNGTRLTVT.

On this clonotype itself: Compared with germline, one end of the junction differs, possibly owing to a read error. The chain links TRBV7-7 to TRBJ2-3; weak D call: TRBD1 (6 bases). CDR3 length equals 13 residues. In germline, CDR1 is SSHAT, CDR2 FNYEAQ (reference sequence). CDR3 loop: CASSHGQTDTQYF. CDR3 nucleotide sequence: TGTGCTAGCAGCCACGGACAGACAGATACGCAGTATTTT.

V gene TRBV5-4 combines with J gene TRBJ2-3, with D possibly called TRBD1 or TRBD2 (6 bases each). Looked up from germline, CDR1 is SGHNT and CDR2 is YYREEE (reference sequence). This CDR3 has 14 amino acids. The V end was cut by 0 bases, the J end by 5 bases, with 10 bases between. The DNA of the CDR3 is TGTGCCAGCAGCTTGGCGGGGGCTCGAGATACGCAGTATTTT. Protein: CASSLAGARDTQYF.

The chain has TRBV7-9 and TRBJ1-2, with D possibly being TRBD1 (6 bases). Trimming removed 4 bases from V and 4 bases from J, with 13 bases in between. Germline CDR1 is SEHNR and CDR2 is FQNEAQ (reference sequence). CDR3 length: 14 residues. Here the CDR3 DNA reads TGTGCCAGCAGCTCCACAGGGTACATCTATGGCTACACCTTC. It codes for CASSSTGYIYGYTF.

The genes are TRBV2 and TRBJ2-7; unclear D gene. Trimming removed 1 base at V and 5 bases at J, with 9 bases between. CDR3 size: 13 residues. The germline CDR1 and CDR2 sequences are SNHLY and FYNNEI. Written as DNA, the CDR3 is TGTGCCAGCAGTGAAGGGGCATACCACGAGCAGTACTTC. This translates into CASSEGAYHEQYF.

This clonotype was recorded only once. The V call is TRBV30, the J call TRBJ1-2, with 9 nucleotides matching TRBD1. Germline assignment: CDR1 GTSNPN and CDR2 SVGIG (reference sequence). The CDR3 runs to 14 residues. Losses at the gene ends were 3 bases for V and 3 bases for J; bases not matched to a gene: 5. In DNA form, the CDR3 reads TGTGCCTGGAGGACACAGGGGGCGGACTATGGCTACACCTTC. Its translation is CAWRTQGADYGYTF.

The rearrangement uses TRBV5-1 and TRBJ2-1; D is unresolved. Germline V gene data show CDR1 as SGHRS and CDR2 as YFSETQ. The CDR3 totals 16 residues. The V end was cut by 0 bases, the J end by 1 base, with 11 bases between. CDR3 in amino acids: CASSLAELGSYNEQFF. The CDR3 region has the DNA TGCGCCAGCAGCTTGGCCGAGCTAGGGTCCTACAATGAGCAGTTCTTC.

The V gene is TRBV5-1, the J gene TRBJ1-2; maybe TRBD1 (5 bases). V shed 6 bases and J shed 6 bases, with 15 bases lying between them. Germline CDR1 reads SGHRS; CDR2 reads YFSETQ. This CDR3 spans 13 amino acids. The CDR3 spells CASTKGWGHGYTF. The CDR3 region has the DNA TGCGCCAGCACCAAAGGGTGGGGCCATGGCTACACCTTC.

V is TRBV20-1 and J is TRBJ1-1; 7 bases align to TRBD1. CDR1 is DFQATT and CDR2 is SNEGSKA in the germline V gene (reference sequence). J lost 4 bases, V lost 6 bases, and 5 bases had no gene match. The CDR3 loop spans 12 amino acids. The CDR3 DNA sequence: TGCAGTGCCCGACAGGGTCCCACTGAAGCTTTCTTT. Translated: CSARQGPTEAFF.